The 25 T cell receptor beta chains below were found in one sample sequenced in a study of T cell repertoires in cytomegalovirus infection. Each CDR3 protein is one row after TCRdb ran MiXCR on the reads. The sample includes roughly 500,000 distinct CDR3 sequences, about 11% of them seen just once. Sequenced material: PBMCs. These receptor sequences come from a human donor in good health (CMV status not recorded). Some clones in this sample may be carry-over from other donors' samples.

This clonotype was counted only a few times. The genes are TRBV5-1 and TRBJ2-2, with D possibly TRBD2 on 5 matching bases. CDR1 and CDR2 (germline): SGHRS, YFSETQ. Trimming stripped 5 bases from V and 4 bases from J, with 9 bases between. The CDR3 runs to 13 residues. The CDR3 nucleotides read TGCGCCAGCAGTGAGGGTGTCACCGGGGAGCTGTTTTTT. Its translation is CASSEGVTGELFF. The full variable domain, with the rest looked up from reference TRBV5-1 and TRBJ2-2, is KAGVTQTPRYLIKTRGQQVTLSCSPISGHRSVSWYQQTPGQGLQFLFEYFSETQRNKGNFPGRFSGRQFSNSRSEMNVSTLELGDSALYLCASSEGVTGELFFGEGSRLTVL.

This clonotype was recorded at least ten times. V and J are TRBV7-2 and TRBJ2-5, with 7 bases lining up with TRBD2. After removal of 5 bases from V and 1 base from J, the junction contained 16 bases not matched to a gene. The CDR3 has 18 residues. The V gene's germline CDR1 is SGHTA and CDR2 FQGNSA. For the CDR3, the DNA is TGTGCCAGCAGCGCCCTTCTAGGTGTTGGGAGGGCCCAAGAGACCCAGTACTTC. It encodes CASSALLGVGRAQETQYF.

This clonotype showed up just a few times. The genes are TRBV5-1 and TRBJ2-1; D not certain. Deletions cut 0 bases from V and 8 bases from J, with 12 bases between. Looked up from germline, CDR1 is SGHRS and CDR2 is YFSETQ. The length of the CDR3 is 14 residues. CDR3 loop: CASSLGQQSDEQFF. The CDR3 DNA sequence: TGCGCCAGCAGCTTGGGCCAACAAAGCGATGAGCAGTTCTTC. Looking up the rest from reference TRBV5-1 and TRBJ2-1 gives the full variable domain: KAGVTQTPRYLIKTRGQQVTLSCSPISGHRSVSWYQQTPGQGLQFLFEYFSETQRNKGNFPGRFSGRQFSNSRSEMNVSTLELGDSALYLCASSLGQQSDEQFFGPGTRLTVL.

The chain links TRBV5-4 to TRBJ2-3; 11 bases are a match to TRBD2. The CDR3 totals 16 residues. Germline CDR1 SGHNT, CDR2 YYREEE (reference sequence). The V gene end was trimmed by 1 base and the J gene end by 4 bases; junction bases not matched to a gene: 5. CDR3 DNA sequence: TGTGCCAGCAGCTTGATTCTTAGCGGGAGGGCAGATACGCAGTATTTT. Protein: CASSLILSGRADTQYF.

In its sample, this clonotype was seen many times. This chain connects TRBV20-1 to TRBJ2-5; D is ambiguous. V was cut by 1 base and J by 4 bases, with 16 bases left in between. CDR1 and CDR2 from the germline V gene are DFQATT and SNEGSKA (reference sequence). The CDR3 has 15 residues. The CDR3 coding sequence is TGCAGTGCTAGAGGTTACCAACATTTAGGAGAGACCCAGTACTTC. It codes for CSARGYQHLGETQYF.

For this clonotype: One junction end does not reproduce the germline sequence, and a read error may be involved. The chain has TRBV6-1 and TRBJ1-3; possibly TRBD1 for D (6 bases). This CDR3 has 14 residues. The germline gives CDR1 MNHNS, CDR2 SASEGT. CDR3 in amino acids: CASSTGFSRNTIYF. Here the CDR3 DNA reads TGTGCCAGCAGCACAGGGTTCTCTAGAAACACCATATATTTT.

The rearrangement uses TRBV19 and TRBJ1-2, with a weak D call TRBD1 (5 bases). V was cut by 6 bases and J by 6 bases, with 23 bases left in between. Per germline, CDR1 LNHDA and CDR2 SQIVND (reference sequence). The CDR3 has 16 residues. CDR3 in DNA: TGTGCCAGTAGAACCTTCCCGGGCACAGGTAGTGATGGCTACACCTTC. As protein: CASRTFPGTGSDGYTF. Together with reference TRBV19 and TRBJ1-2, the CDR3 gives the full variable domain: DGGITQSPKYLFRKEGQNVTLSCEQNLNHDAMYWYRQDPGQGLRLIYYSQIVNDFQKGDIAEGYSVSREKKESFPLTVTSAQKNPTAFYLCASRTFPGTGSDGYTFGSGTRLTVV.

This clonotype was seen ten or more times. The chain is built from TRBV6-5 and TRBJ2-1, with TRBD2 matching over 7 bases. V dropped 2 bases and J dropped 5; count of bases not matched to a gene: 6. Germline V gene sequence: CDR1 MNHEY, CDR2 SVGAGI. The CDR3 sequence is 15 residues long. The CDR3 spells CASSYGGRDHNEQFF. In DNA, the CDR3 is TGTGCCAGCAGTTACGGTGGGAGGGACCACAATGAGCAGTTCTTC.

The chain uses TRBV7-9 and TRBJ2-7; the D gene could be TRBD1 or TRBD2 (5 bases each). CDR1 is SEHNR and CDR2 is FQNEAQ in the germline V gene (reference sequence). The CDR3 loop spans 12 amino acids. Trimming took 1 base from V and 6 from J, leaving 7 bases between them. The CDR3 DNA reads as TGTGCCAGCAGCTTAGAGAGGGGCGAGCAGTACTTC. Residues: CASSLERGEQYF.

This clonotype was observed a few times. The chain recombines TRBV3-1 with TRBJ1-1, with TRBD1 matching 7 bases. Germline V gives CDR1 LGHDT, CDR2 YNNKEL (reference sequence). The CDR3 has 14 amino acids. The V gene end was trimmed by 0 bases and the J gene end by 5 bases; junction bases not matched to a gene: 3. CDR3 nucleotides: TGTGCCAGCAGCCAAGAGTCCAGGGGGACTGAAGCTTTCTTT. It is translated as CASSQESRGTEAFF.

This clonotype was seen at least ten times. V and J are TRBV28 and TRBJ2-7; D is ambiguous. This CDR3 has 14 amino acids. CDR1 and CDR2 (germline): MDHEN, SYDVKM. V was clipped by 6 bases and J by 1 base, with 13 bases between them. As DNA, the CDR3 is TGTGCCAGCAGATATCTGGGCGGTTCCTACGAGCAGTACTTC. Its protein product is CASRYLGGSYEQYF.

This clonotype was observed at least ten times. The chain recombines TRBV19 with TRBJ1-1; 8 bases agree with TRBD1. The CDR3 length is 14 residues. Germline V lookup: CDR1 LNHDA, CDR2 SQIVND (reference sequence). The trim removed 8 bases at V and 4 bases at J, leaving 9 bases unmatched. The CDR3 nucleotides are TGTGCCAGTCAAACCCAGGGGGCCGGCACTGAAGCTTTCTTT. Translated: CASQTQGAGTEAFF. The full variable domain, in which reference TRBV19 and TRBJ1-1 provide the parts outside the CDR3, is DGGITQSPKYLFRKEGQNVTLSCEQNLNHDAMYWYRQDPGQGLRLIYYSQIVNDFQKGDIAEGYSVSREKKESFPLTVTSAQKNPTAFYLCASQTQGAGTEAFFGQGTRLTVV.

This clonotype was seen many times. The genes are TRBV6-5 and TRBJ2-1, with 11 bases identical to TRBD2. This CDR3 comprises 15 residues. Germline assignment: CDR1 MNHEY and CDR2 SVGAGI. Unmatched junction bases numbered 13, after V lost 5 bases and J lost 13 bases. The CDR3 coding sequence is TGTGCCAGCAGTAGTGATAGCGGGAGGGCCGAACCCCAGTTCTTC. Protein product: CASSSDSGRAEPQFF.

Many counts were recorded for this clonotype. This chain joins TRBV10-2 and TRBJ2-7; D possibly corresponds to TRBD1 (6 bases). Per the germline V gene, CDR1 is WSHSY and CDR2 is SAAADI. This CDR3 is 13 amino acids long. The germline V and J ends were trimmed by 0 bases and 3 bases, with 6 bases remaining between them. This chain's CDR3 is CASSESRGYEQYF. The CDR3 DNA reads TGCGCCAGCAGTGAGTCCAGGGGCTACGAGCAGTACTTC.

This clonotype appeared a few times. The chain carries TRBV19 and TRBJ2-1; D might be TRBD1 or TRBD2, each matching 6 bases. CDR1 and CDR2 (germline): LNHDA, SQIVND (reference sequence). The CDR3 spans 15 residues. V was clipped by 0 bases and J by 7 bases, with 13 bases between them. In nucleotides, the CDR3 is TGTGCCAGTAGTATAGATCCGGGGGCTCGGAATGAGCAGTTCTTC. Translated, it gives CASSIDPGARNEQFF.

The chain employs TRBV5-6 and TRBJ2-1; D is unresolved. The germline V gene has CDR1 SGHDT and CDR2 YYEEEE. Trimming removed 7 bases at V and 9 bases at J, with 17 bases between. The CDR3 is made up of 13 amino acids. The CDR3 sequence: CASGPTTLTEQFF. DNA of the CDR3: TGTGCCAGCGGCCCCACGACTCTGACTGAGCAGTTCTTC.

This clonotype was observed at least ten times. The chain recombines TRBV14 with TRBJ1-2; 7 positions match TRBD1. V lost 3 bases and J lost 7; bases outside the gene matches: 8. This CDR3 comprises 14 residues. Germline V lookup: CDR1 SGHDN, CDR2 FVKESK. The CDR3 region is CASSHQTGILGYTF. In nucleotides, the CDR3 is TGTGCCAGCAGCCACCAGACAGGGATTCTTGGCTACACCTTC.

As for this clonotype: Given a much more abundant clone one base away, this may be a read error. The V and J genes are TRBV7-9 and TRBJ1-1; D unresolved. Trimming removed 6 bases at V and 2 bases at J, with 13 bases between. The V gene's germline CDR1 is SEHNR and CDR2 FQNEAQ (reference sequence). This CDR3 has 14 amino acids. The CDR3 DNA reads TGTGCCAGCAGTATCTGTGGGCTTAACACTGAAGCTTTCTTT. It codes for CASSICGLNTEAFF.

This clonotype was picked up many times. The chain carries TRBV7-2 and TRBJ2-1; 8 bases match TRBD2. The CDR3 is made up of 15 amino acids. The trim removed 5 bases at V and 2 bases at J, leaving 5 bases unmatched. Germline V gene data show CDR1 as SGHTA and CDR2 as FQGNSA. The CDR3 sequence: CASSPPGGTYNEQFF. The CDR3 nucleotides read TGTGCCAGCAGCCCCCCGGGAGGGACCTACAATGAGCAGTTCTTC.

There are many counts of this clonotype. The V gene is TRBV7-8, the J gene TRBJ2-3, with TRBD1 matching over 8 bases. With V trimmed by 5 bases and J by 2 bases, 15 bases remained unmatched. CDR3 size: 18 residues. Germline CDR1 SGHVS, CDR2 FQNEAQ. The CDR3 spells CASSATGVLFKPTDTQYF. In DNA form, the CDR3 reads TGTGCCAGCAGCGCGACAGGGGTTCTCTTTAAGCCCACAGATACGCAGTATTTT.

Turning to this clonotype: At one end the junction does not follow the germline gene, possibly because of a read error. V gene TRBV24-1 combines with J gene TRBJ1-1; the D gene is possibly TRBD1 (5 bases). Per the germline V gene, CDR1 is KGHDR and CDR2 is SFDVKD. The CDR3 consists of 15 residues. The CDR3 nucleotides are TGTGCCACCAGTGACTCTGGACGGGGGAACACTGAAGCTTCCTTT. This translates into CATSDSGRGNTEASF.

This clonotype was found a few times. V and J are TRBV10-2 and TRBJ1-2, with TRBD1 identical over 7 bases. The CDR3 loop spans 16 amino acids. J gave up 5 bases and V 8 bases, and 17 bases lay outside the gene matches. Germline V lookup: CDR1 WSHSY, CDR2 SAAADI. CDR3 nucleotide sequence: TGCGCCAGCCGACGAGGGACAGACCCCAGGAGTTATGGCTACACCTTC. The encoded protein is CASRRGTDPRSYGYTF.

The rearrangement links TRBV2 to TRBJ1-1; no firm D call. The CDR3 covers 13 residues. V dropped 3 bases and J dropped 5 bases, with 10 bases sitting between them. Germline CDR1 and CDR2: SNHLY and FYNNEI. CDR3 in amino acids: CASSETGRTEAFF. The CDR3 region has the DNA TGTGCCAGCAGTGAGACTGGGCGAACTGAAGCTTTCTTT.

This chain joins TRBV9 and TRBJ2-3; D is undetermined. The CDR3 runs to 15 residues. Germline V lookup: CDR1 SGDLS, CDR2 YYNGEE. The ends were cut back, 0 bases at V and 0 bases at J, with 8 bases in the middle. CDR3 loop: CASSVEGVSTDTQYF. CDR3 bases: TGTGCCAGCAGCGTAGAGGGCGTCAGCACAGATACGCAGTATTTT.

CDR3: CSARYGNQPQHF. CDR3 sequence (DNA): TGCAGTGCTAGATACGGCAATCAGCCCCAGCATTTT. V and J are TRBV20-1 and TRBJ1-5; D is unclear. V lost 2 bases and J 2 bases, leaving 4 bases between the germline ends. The CDR3 runs 12 residues. CDR1 is DFQATT and CDR2 is SNEGSKA in the germline V gene (reference sequence).